Here is one TCR beta chain with its context. The table lists this clonotype with a few counts. The clone's antigen remains unknown. It has no much larger one-base neighbor in the sample; base qualities were not kept. The source of the sample is a study of T-cell reconstitution after alpha-beta-depleted transplantation in children (dated by TCRdb to the mid-2010s). Broadly, across the study: The study quantitatively tracked T-cell immune reconstitution after TCRalphabeta/CD19-depleted allogeneic hematopoietic cell transplantation in children using TCR repertoire profiling.

Libraries were constructed by PCR. Data came from an Illumina HiSeq 2500. Molecular barcoding was employed in the preparation of TCR libraries, with unique molecular identifiers being used to normalize TCRbeta repertoire quantification. TCRdb reprocessed the public reads (quality trimming at Q25 with fastp, clone calling with MiXCR) and kept in-frame beta chains. Here each entry gathers all rows of one CDR3 protein and keeps the most common genes and DNA. Within this sample are roughly 100,000 distinct CDR3 sequences, with about 8% of them counted one time only. Of the sample, approximately 7% is held by the ten largest clones. This receptor was taken from a human donor who donated a stem cell graft to a child with congenital amegakaryocytic thrombocytopenia. The specimen comprised PBMCs from the stem cell graft donor, sampled from the stem cell graft.

The CDR3 sequence is CASSLNRGLYEQYF. The bases read TGTGCCAGCAGTTTGAACAGGGGGTTGTACGAGCAGTACTTC. The chain uses TRBV28 and TRBJ2-7, with 8 bases aligning to TRBD1. Its CDR3 holds 14 amino acids, cysteine through phenylalanine. Here the CDR3 DNA is all that survives: 42 bases in frame from base 1. The junction shows trimming of 3 bases on V and 4 bases on J, and the gene matches do not reach 5 bases of it. Via the germline V gene, CDR1 is MDHEN and CDR2 SYDVKM.